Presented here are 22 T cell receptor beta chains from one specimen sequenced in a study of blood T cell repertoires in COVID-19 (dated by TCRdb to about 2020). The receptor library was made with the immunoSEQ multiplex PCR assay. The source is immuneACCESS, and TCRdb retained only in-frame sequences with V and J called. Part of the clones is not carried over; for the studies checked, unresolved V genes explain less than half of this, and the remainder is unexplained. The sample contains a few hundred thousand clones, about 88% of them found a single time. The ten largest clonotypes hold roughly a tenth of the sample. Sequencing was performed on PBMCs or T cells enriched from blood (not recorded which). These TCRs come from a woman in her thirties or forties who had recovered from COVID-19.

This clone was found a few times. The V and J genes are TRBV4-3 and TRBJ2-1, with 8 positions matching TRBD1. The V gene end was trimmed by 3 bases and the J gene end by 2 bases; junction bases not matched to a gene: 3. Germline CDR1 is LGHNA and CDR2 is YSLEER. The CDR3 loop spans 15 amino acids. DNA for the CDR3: TGCGCCAGCAGCCAGGGACAGGTAACCTACAATGAGCAGTTCTTC. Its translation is CASSQGQVTYNEQFF.

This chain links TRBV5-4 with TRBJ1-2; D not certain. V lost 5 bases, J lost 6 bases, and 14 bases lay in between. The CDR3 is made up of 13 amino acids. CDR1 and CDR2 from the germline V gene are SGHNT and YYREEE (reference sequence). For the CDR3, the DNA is TGTGCCAGCAGTTCTGGGGAGCGTGATGGCTACACCTTC. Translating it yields CASSSGERDGYTF. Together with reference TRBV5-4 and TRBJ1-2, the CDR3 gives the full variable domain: ETGVTQSPTHLIKTRGQQVTLRCSSQSGHNTVSWYQQALGQGPQFIFQYYREEENGRGNFPPRFSGLQFPNYSSELNVNALELDDSALYLCASSSGERDGYTFGSGTRLTVV.

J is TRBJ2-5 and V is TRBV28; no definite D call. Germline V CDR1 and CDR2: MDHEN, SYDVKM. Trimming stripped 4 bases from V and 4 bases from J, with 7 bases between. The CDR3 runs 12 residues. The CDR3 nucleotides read TGTGCCAGCAGTTATACCAGAGAGACCCAGTACTTC. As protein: CASSYTRETQYF.

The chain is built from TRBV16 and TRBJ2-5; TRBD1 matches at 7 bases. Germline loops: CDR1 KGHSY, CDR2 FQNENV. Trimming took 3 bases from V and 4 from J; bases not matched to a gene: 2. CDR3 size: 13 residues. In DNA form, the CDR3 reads TGTGCCAGCAGCCAGGGACAGCCAGAGACCCAGTACTTC. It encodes CASSQGQPETQYF.

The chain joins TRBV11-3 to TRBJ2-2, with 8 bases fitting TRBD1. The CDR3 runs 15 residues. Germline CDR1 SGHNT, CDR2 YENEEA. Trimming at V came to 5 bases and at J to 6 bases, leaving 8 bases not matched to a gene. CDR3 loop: CASSARTGPAGELFF. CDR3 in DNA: TGTGCCAGCAGCGCCAGGACAGGGCCGGCCGGGGAGCTGTTTTTT.

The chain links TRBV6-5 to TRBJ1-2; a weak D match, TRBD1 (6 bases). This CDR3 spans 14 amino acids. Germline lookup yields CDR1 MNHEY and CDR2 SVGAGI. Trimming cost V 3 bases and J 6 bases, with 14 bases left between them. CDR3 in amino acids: CASSYLGGLDGYTF. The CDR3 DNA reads TGTGCCAGCAGTTATTTAGGGGGTTTGGATGGCTACACCTTC.

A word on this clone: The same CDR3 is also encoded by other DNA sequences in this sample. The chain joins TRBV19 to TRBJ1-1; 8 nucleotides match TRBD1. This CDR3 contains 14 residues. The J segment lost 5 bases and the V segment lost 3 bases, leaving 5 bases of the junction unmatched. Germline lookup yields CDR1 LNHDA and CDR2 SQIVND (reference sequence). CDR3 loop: CASSIQGARTEAFF. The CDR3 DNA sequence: TGTGCCAGTAGTATTCAGGGGGCAAGGACTGAAGCTTTCTTT.

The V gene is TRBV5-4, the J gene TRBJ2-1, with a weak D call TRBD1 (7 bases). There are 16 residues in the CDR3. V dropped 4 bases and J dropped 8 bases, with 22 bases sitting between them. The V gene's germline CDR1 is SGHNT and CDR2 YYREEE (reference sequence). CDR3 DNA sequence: TGTGCCAGCAGCCCAGGGGGACGGGGGAGAGGGGATGAGCAGTTCTTC. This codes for CASSPGGRGRGDEQFF.

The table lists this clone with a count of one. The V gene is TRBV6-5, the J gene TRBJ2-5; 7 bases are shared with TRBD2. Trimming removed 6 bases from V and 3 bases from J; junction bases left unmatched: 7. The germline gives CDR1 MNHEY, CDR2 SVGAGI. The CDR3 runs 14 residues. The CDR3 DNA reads TGTGCCAGCAGGACCCCTAGCGGTAAAGAGACCCAGTACTTC. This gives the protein CASRTPSGKETQYF.

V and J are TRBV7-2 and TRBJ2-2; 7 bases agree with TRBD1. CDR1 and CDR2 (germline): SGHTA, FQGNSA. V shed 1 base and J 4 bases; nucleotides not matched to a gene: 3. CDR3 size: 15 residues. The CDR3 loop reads CASSLVTGATGELFF. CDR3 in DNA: TGTGCCAGCAGCTTAGTTACAGGGGCCACCGGGGAGCTGTTTTTT.

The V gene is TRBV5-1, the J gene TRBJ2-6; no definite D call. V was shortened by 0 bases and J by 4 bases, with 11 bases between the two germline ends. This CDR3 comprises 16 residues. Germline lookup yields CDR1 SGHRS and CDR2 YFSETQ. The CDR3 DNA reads TGCGCCAGCAGCTTGGCCCAACAACCCGGGGCCAACGTCCTGACTTTC. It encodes CASSLAQQPGANVLTF.

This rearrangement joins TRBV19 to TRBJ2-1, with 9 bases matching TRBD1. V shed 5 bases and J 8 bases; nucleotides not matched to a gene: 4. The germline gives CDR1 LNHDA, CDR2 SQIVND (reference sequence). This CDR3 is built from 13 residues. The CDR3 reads CASSGTGSHEQFF. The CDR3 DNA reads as TGTGCCAGTAGTGGGACAGGGTCCCATGAGCAGTTCTTC.

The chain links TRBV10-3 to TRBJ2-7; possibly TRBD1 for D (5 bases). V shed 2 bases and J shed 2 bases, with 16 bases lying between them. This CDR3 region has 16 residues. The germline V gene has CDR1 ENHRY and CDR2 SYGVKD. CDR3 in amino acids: CAISERGSQGTYEQYF. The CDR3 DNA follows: TGTGCCATCAGTGAGAGGGGCTCCCAGGGAACCTACGAGCAGTACTTC.

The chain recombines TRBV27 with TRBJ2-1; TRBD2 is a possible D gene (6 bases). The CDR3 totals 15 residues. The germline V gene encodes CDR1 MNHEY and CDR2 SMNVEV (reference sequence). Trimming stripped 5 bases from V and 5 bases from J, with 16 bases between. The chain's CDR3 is CASSLYGERDNEQFF. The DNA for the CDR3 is TGTGCCAGCAGTCTCTACGGGGAGCGGGACAATGAGCAGTTCTTC.

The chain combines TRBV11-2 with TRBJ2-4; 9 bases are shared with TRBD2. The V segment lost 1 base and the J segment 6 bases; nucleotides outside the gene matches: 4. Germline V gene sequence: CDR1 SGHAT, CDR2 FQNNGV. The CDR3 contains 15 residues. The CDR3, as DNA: TGTGCCAGCAGCTTAGGGGCGGGAGGGCCAAACATTCAGTACTTC. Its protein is CASSLGAGGPNIQYF.

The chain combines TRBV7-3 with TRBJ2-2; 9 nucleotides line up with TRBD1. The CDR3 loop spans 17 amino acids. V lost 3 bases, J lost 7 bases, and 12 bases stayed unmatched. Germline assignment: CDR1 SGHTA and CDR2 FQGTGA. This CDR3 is CASSFHSQGAGRGELFF. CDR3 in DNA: TGTGCCAGCAGCTTCCATTCACAGGGGGCCGGTCGCGGGGAGCTGTTTTTT.

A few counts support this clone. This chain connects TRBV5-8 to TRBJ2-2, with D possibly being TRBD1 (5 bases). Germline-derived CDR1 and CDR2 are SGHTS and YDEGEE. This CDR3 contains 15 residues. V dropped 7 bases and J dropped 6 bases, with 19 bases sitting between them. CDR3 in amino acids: CASLMGQFIAGELFF. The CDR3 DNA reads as TGTGCCAGCCTTATGGGGCAGTTTATCGCCGGGGAGCTGTTTTTT.

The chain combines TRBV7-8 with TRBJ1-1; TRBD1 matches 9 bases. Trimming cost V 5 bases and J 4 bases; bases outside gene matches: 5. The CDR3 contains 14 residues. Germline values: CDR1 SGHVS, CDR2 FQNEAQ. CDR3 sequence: CASSRTGVGTEAFF. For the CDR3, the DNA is TGTGCCAGCAGCCGGACAGGGGTGGGCACTGAAGCTTTCTTT.

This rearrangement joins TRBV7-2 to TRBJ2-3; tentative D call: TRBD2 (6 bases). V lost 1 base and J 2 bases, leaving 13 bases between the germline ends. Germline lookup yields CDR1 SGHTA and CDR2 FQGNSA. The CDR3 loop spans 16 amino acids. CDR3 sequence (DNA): TGTGCCAGCAGCTTAGGCCGACTAGTACACACAGATACGCAGTATTTT. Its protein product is CASSLGRLVHTDTQYF. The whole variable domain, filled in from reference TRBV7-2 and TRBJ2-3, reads GAGVSQSPSNKVTEKGKDVELRCDPISGHTALYWYRQSLGQGLEFLIYFQGNSAPDKSGLPSDRFSAERTGGSVSTLTIQRTQQEDSAVYLCASSLGRLVHTDTQYFGPGTRLTVL.

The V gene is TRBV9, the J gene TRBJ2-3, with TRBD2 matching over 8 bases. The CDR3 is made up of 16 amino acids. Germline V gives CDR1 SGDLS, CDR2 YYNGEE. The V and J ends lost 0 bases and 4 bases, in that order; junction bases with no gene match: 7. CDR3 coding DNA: TGTGCCAGCAGCGTAGGGGGACTAGATGGGGCAGATACGCAGTATTTT. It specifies CASSVGGLDGADTQYF.

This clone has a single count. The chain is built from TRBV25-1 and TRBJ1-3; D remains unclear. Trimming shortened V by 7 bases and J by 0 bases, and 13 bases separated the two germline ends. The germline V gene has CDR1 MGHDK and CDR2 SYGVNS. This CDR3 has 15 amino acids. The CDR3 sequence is CASTAPGSSGNTIYF. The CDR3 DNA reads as TGTGCCAGCACAGCCCCGGGATCCTCTGGAAACACCATATATTTT.

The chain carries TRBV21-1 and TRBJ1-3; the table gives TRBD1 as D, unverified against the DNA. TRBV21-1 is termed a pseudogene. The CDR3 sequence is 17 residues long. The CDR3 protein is CASSKKDSPRSGNTIYF. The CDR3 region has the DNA TGTGCCAGCAGCAAAAAGGACAGTCCCCGCTCTGGAAACACCATATATTTT.